The clone carrying this TCR beta chain appeared a few times. Its target is unknown. The data were taken from a study of cytomegalovirus exposure and HLA in healthy donors. Study-level results: Later analysis suggested links between common viral pathogens and several top significant clusters. When presence/absence was analysed, sequencing depth was taken to be roughly uniform across donors. Owing to their indistinguishability, certain V segments, notably TRBV6-2 and TRBV6-3, were excluded.

Unrecorded immune exposure was likely among donors, who were nominally healthy when sampled. J was trimmed by 2 bases and V by 1 base; bases with no gene match: 3. The germline V gene has CDR1 SQVTM and CDR2 ANQGSEA. The CDR3 length is 14 residues. Primers: 60 Vbeta forward and 13 Jbeta reverse. Here immunoSEQ multiplex PCR was the method, and the copy in TCRdb shows in-frame clones only, minus some. There are 200,000 to 250,000 clones in the sample; approximately 78% occur only once, and roughly 2.5% lies in the top ten. The chain combines TRBV29-1 with TRBJ2-3, with TRBD1 identical over 7 bases. This receptor was taken from a woman aged 40 to 50 in good health and CMV-seronegative. Material for sequencing was PBMCs. The CDR3 DNA reads as TGCAGCGTTGAAGGACAGGGCTACACAGATACGCAGTATTTT. Its translation: CSVEGQGYTDTQYF.